This TCR beta chain was obtained from a study of blood T cell repertoires in COVID-19. Study information: From T cells, B-cell-depleted T cells, or PBMCs came the material, which was cDNA or gDNA.

This clone was seen a few times. The CDR3 contains 15 residues. Trimming removed 3 bases at V and 2 bases at J, with 11 bases between. Germline-derived CDR1 and CDR2 are ENHRY and SYGVKD. Original data processing: Estimated nucleated cell counts came from reference gene primer amplification. Sequenced by immunoSEQ multiplex PCR; TCRdb stores in-frame clones only, minus some. V and J calls and clone size come straight from that table; D and trimming were deduced from the DNA. The repertoire includes around 250,000 clones, 70% to 90% of them detected once, and under 2.5% sits in the top ten. Individuals drawn from approximately 26 US areas were about 18 to 95 years old. All recovered Cohort 3 donors got two negative PCRs, got clearance, or saw symptom resolution.

This receptor was obtained from a woman in her forties or fifties who had recovered from COVID-19. The sample taken for sequencing was PBMCs or T cells enriched from blood (not recorded which). The genes are TRBV10-3 and TRBJ1-5; D is perhaps TRBD1 (5 bases). The CDR3 region is CAISDGGEGNQPQHF. For the CDR3, the DNA is TGTGCCATCAGTGATGGGGGGGAGGGCAATCAGCCCCAGCATTTT.